This T cell receptor (beta chain) originates from a study of shared clonotypes between healthy human individuals. Profiled with immunoSEQ multiplex PCR; TCRdb holds only in-frame clones, not every one. In the table there are 2 million to 2.5 million clones, 90% to 96% of which are singletons. Germline-derived CDR1 and CDR2 are SGHRS and YFSETQ. Trimming shortened V by 4 bases and J by 5 bases, and 13 bases separated the two germline ends. The CDR3 sequence is 14 residues long. The sample taken for sequencing was naive CD4+ T cells sorted from blood. The sample's subset: CD45RA+ positively selected. The chain has TRBV5-1 and TRBJ1-5; D may be TRBD1 (5 bases). The TCR was taken from a man between 18 and 29 years old in good health. CDR3 sequence (DNA): TGCGCCAGCAGCGTCGGGACCTTAGATCAGCCCCAGCATTTT. Translated: CASSVGTLDQPQHF. Based on the CDR3 plus reference TRBV5-1 and TRBJ1-5, the full variable domain is KAGVTQTPRYLIKTRGQQVTLSCSPISGHRSVSWYQQTPGQGLQFLFEYFSETQRNKGNFPGRFSGRQFSNSRSEMNVSTLELGDSALYLCASSVGTLDQPQHFGDGTRLSIL.